These 13 T cell receptor beta chains were sequenced from one sample in a study of Ad26.COV2.S vaccination and SARS-CoV-2 variants. Some clones are missing from TCRdb's copy, which holds only in-frame ones; the method was immunoSEQ multiplex PCR. The data contain some 480,000 clones, 87% of them singletons. Indicated treatment: some 20 received Ad26.COV2.S at low or high dose, single or two shots; five or six received placebo; per-sample allocation not given. Specimen acquisition occurred on day 63 following the initial vaccine or placebo injection. The sequencing here drew on peripheral blood, taken in a trial of Ad26.COV2.S vaccine versus placebo. Receptors originate from a person between 18 and 60 years old who received the Ad26.COV2.S COVID-19 vaccine or a placebo.

V usage is TRBV30 and J usage is TRBJ2-1, with no clear D. The CDR3 has 12 residues. The V end lost 3 bases, the J end lost 8 bases, and 11 bases lay between the germline ends. Germline V CDR1 and CDR2: GTSNPN, SVGIG (reference sequence). CDR3 nucleotides: TGTGCCTGGAGACGAGGAAGGTATGAGCAGTTCTTC. Its protein is CAWRRGRYEQFF. Full variable domain (rest looked up from reference TRBV30 and TRBJ2-1): SQTIHQWPATLVQPVGSPLSLECTVEGTSNPNLYWYRQAAGRGLQLLFYSVGIGQISSEVPQNLSASRPQDRQFILSSKKLLLSDSGFYLCAWRRGRYEQFFGPGTRLTVL.

In DNA form, the CDR3 reads TGTGCCAGCAGCCAATTGAGGGGTGGGAATCAGCCCCAGCATTTT. It specifies CASSQLRGGNQPQHF. This sequence joins TRBV3-1 (or the pseudogene TRBV3-2) and TRBJ1-5, with D perhaps matching TRBD1 (5 bases). V lost 2 bases to trimming and J lost 4 bases, with 12 bases between them. The CDR3 extends over 15 amino acids. Germline CDR1 is LGHDT and CDR2 is YNNKEL (reference sequence).

The V and J genes are TRBV6-6 and TRBJ2-1, with TRBD2 matching over 11 bases. Germline trimming cut 6 bases from V and 8 bases from J; bases unmatched to any gene: 6. The CDR3 spans 14 residues. Germline CDR1 is MNHNY and CDR2 is SVGAGI (reference sequence). The CDR3 spells CASSRKLAGDEQFF. The CDR3 DNA is TGTGCCAGCAGCCGCAAACTAGCGGGGGATGAGCAGTTCTTC.

The gene calls are TRBV5-6 and TRBJ2-7; D unclear. Trimming stripped 0 bases from V and 2 bases from J, with 6 bases between. CDR3 length: 13 residues. CDR1 and CDR2 (germline): SGHDT, YYEEEE. The CDR3 bases are TGTGCCAGCAGCTTGGTAAGCCCCTACGAGCAGTACTTC. Translation gives CASSLVSPYEQYF.

The J gene is TRBJ1-1, the V gene TRBV5-6, with D possibly matching TRBD1 (6 bases). CDR1 and CDR2 from the germline V gene are SGHDT and YYEEEE. V lost 2 bases to trimming and J lost 8 bases, with 19 bases between them. There are 15 residues in the CDR3. In DNA, the CDR3 is TGTGCCAGCAGCTTTGCGGGCGGGCAGGGGACCGAAGCTTTCTTT. This encodes CASSFAGGQGTEAFF. Based on the CDR3 plus reference TRBV5-6 and TRBJ1-1, the full variable domain is DAGVTQSPTHLIKTRGQQVTLRCSPKSGHDTVSWYQQALGQGPQFIFQYYEEEERQRGNFPDRFSGHQFPNYSSELNVNALLLGDSALYLCASSFAGGQGTEAFFGQGTRLTVV.

The J gene is TRBJ2-7, the V gene TRBV11-2; 9 nucleotides match TRBD1. Germline CDR1 reads SGHAT; CDR2 reads FQNNGV. The CDR3 runs 15 residues. Trimming removed 5 bases from V and 2 bases from J; junction bases left unmatched: 7. Written as DNA, the CDR3 is TGTGCCAGCAGCCTAACAGGGGGCGGCACCTACGAGCAGTACTTC. Translating gives CASSLTGGGTYEQYF. The full variable domain, with the rest looked up from reference TRBV11-2 and TRBJ2-7, is EAGVAQSPRYKIIEKRQSVAFWCNPISGHATLYWYQQILGQGPKLLIQFQNNGVVDDSQLPKDRFSAERLKGVDSTLKIQPAKLEDSAVYLCASSLTGGGTYEQYFGPGTRLTVT.

The rearrangement joins TRBV5-8 to TRBJ1-5; D gene uncertain. Germline V gene lookup returns CDR1 SGHTS and CDR2 YDEGEE. The CDR3 is 15 residues long. The V end was cut by 0 bases, the J end by 0 bases, with 7 bases between. The CDR3 region is CASSLDSYSNQPQHF. In DNA, the CDR3 is TGTGCCAGCAGCTTGGATTCGTATAGCAATCAGCCCCAGCATTTT.

The chain joins TRBV7-2 to TRBJ2-1; unclear D gene. The CDR3 has 14 amino acids. V gave up 0 bases and J gave up 4 bases, with 7 bases separating them. Germline-derived CDR1 and CDR2 are SGHTA and FQGNSA. The CDR3 protein is CASSLAPGYNEQFF. CDR3 bases: TGTGCCAGCAGCTTAGCGCCCGGATACAATGAGCAGTTCTTC.

This chain joins TRBV3-1 (or the pseudogene TRBV3-2) and TRBJ1-2, with a possible D match to TRBD1 (5 bases). The V end lost 6 bases, the J end lost 8 bases, and 22 bases lay between the germline ends. CDR1 is LGHDT and CDR2 is YNNKEL in the germline V gene (reference sequence). The CDR3 extends over 15 amino acids. The CDR3 DNA reads as TGTGCCAGCAGGAGGGGCCCGGGGACCTCGGGAGGCTACACCTTC. Amino acid sequence: CASRRGPGTSGGYTF.

V is TRBV20-1 and J is TRBJ1-5; weak D call: TRBD1 (5 bases). Trimming took 3 bases from V and 2 from J, leaving 14 bases between them. CDR3 length equals 15 residues. From germline, CDR1 is DFQATT and CDR2 SNEGSKA (reference sequence). The CDR3 here is CSASGSRGGNQPQHF. CDR3 sequence (DNA): TGCAGTGCTAGTGGGTCGAGGGGAGGCAATCAGCCCCAGCATTTT.

This clone was detected only once. The V gene is TRBV28, the J gene TRBJ1-2, with a tentative D call TRBD1 (5 bases). The length of the CDR3 is 15 residues. Germline values: CDR1 MDHEN, CDR2 SYDVKM. V lost 3 bases and J lost 2, with 13 bases in between. DNA of the CDR3: TGTGCCAGCAGTTTCCCGGGGGTTCGGAACTATGGCTACACCTTC. Amino acids: CASSFPGVRNYGYTF.

V is TRBV10-3 and J is TRBJ2-1; 9 nucleotides match TRBD2. J lost 8 bases, V lost 5 bases, and 13 bases had no gene match. CDR3 length equals 16 residues. Germline V gene data show CDR1 as ENHRY and CDR2 as SYGVKD. In DNA, the CDR3 is TGTGCCATCAGTCAAATAGCGGGAGCGAAGTCGGATGAGCAGTTCTTC. As protein: CAISQIAGAKSDEQFF.

The V call is TRBV19, the J call TRBJ2-4; the D gene is possibly TRBD1 (5 bases). The germline V and J ends were trimmed by 5 bases and 9 bases, with 8 bases remaining between them. The germline V gene encodes CDR1 LNHDA and CDR2 SQIVND (reference sequence). The CDR3 runs to 11 residues. The CDR3 spells CASSRRGIQYF. In nucleotides, the CDR3 is TGTGCCAGTAGTCGAAGGGGCATTCAGTACTTC.